This TCR beta chain originates from a study of beta chain features in type 1 diabetes. Findings and caveats of the study: Whether TCRB rearrangement is influenced by HLA type went unresolved here. Within each of all four CD4+ subsets, Type 1 diabetes patients had TCRB CDR3s that were moderately but significantly shorter. Reduced insertions and increased deletions marked VDJ junctions in type 1 diabetes patients.

The ends lost 4 bases at V and 2 bases at J; junction bases unmatched: 4. Germline V lookup: CDR1 SGHNT, CDR2 YYREEE (reference sequence). The CDR3 covers 14 residues. This clone has just a few counts. No antigen is known for it. Every isolated RNA sample was fully reverse transcribed, so sequencing captured expressed TCRB transcripts. Using immunoSEQ multiplex PCR, the repertoire was profiled, and TCRdb retains in-frame clones only, with some absent. This table has over 600,000 clones, 9.5% to 15% appearing once. The chain uses TRBV5-4 and TRBJ2-7, with TRBD1 identical over 9 bases. This receptor was identified in a man younger than 40 with type 1 diabetes. Specimen: naive CD4+ T cells from blood. The CDR3 region has the DNA TGTGCCAGCAGCCCTGGGACAGGGACCTACGAGCAGTACTTC. Amino acids: CASSPGTGTYEQYF.